One sample yielded the 20 T cell receptor beta chains listed below, sequenced in a study of cytomegalovirus exposure and HLA in healthy donors. PCR used 60 Vbeta primers and 13 Jbeta primers. Data came from immunoSEQ multiplex PCR; TCRdb stores just in-frame clones and leaves some out. The sample yields approximately 100,000 clones, roughly 70% seen once. Sequenced material: PBMCs. These receptors all come from a male donor in good health and CMV-seronegative.

The rearrangement uses TRBV12-5 and TRBJ1-1; 8 nucleotides line up with TRBD1. The CDR3 length is 18 residues. Germline V gene lookup returns CDR1 LGHNT and CDR2 FRNRAP. The trim removed 5 bases at V and 5 bases at J, leaving 19 bases unmatched. CDR3 coding DNA: TGTGCTAGTGGTAAGGGCCCGTCGGACAGGGAAAGTTGGACTGAAGCTTTCTTT. Encoded protein: CASGKGPSDRESWTEAFF.

This clone was found once. V and J are TRBV9 and TRBJ2-7; 13 positions match TRBD2. Trimming at V came to 0 bases and at J to 6 bases, leaving 6 bases not matched to a gene. CDR1 and CDR2 from the germline V gene are SGDLS and YYNGEE. This CDR3 is built from 16 residues. Here the CDR3 DNA reads TGTGCCAGCAGCGTAGCATTGGGACTAGCGGGAAGCGAGCAGTACTTC. Translated: CASSVALGLAGSEQYF.

V gene TRBV6-6 combines with J gene TRBJ1-1; TRBD1 matches at 11 bases. Germline lookup yields CDR1 MNHNY and CDR2 SVGAGI (reference sequence). Trimming cost V 6 bases and J 8 bases; bases outside gene matches: 8. This CDR3 is 14 amino acids long. CDR3 in amino acids: CASSPDRGPGEAFF. For the CDR3, the DNA is TGTGCCAGCAGCCCGGACAGGGGGCCCGGAGAAGCTTTCTTT.

This clone was seen a handful of times. The CDR3 spells CASSQERQYEAFF. As DNA, the CDR3 is TGCGCCAGCAGCCAAGAGCGGCAGTATGAAGCTTTCTTT. V usage is TRBV4-1 and J usage is TRBJ1-1; D uncertain. The CDR3 loop spans 13 amino acids. V was clipped by 0 bases and J by 7 bases, with 9 bases between them. Per the germline V gene, CDR1 is MGHRA and CDR2 is YSYEKL.

This chain connects TRBV5-1 to TRBJ2-5, with D uncertain. The CDR3 is 14 amino acids. CDR1 and CDR2 (germline): SGHRS, YFSETQ. Trimming cost V 1 base and J 2 bases, with 9 bases left between them. The CDR3 protein is CASSLMQTQETQYF. CDR3 in DNA: TGCGCCAGCAGCTTGATGCAGACTCAAGAGACCCAGTACTTC.

J is TRBJ2-1 and V is TRBV15, with unresolved D. From germline, CDR1 is LNHNV and CDR2 YYDKDF (reference sequence). There are 16 residues in the CDR3. Trimming stripped 0 bases from V and 6 bases from J, with 15 bases between. The CDR3 DNA sequence: TGTGCCACCAGCAGAGATTTGGCGGCTATACTCAATGAGCAGTTCTTC. Translation: CATSRDLAAILNEQFF.

In its sample, this clone was seen a few times. The chain combines TRBV11-3 with TRBJ2-3; weak D call: TRBD1 (7 bases). Germline values: CDR1 SGHNT, CDR2 YENEEA. There are 14 residues in the CDR3. V was cut by 1 base and J by 4 bases, with 9 bases left in between. The CDR3 is CASSLGRGPDTQYF. CDR3 DNA: TGTGCCAGCAGCTTAGGGAGGGGGCCAGATACGCAGTATTTT. Together with reference TRBV11-3 and TRBJ2-3, the CDR3 gives the full variable domain: EAGVVQSPRYKIIEKKQPVAFWCNPISGHNTLYWYLQNLGQGPELLIRYENEEAVDDSQLPKDRFSAERLKGVDSTLKIQPAELGDSAVYLCASSLGRGPDTQYFGPGTRLTVL.

The V and J genes are TRBV25-1 and TRBJ2-3; D uncertain. This CDR3 contains 14 residues. From germline, CDR1 is MGHDK and CDR2 SYGVNS. V shed 1 base and J shed 2 bases, with 7 bases lying between them. The CDR3 coding sequence is TGTGCCAGCAGTGAATGGGCCTTCACAGATACGCAGTATTTT. Its translation is CASSEWAFTDTQYF.

This sequence joins TRBV4-1 and TRBJ2-2; 9 bases map to TRBD2. The junction had 1 base not matched to a gene; V was cut back by 6 bases and J by 2 bases. The CDR3 is 14 residues long. Looked up from germline, CDR1 is MGHRA and CDR2 is YSYEKL. The CDR3 sequence: CASRGLANTGELFF. The CDR3 DNA sequence: TGCGCCAGCAGGGGACTAGCTAACACCGGGGAGCTGTTTTTT.

V and J are TRBV29-1 and TRBJ2-3, with TRBD2 matching over 7 bases. This CDR3 is 15 amino acids long. The J segment lost 2 bases and the V segment lost 5 bases, leaving 10 bases of the junction unmatched. CDR1 and CDR2 (germline): SQVTM, ANQGSEA. The CDR3 DNA reads as TGCAGCGTTCCACACGGGGACTACCTCACAGATACGCAGTATTTT. Its protein product is CSVPHGDYLTDTQYF.

V is TRBV25-1 and J is TRBJ2-1; 8 bases fit TRBD2. The CDR3 runs 13 residues. After removal of 6 bases from V and 8 bases from J, the junction contained 6 bases not matched to a gene. The germline gives CDR1 MGHDK, CDR2 SYGVNS. The CDR3 loop reads CASRSGTRHEQFF. The DNA of the CDR3 is TGTGCCAGCAGGTCCGGGACTAGACATGAGCAGTTCTTC.

The V gene is TRBV5-1, the J gene TRBJ1-1, with 10 bases that match TRBD1. V lost 3 bases, J lost 2 bases, and 7 bases stayed unmatched. In germline, CDR1 is SGHRS, CDR2 YFSETQ. The CDR3 has 16 residues. As DNA, the CDR3 is TGCGCCAGCAGCTGGAACCGGGACAGGGGTAACACTGAAGCTTTCTTT. This encodes CASSWNRDRGNTEAFF.

The V gene is TRBV5-4, the J gene TRBJ2-1; 9 bases match TRBD2. The length of the CDR3 is 17 residues. V lost 1 base to trimming and J lost 4 bases; unmatched junction nucleotides: 9. Germline V gene sequence: CDR1 SGHNT, CDR2 YYREEE (reference sequence). The CDR3 spells CASSLNYGTSTYNEQFF. CDR3 sequence (DNA): TGTGCCAGCAGCTTGAACTACGGGACTAGCACGTACAATGAGCAGTTCTTC.

This clone has a handful of counts. The chain recombines TRBV5-6 with TRBJ2-5; D gene uncertain. The CDR3 consists of 12 residues. Trimming pared 1 base from V and 5 bases from J, leaving 6 bases between. Germline CDR1 is SGHDT and CDR2 is YYEEEE. The CDR3 coding sequence is TGTGCCAGCAGCTTGCGGTGGGAGACCCAGTACTTC. Residues: CASSLRWETQYF.

This chain joins TRBV5-6 and TRBJ2-3, with 7 bases lining up with TRBD1. Germline CDR1 SGHDT, CDR2 YYEEEE. V shed 4 bases, J shed 2 bases, and the junction held 4 bases outside the gene matches. The CDR3 consists of 14 residues. CDR3 sequence: CASSGGQPTDTQYF. The DNA of the CDR3 is TGTGCCAGCAGCGGGGGACAGCCCACAGATACGCAGTATTTT.

A few counts support this clone. The gene calls are TRBV27 and TRBJ1-1; D is uncertain. Per germline, CDR1 MNHEY and CDR2 SMNVEV (reference sequence). The CDR3 runs to 14 residues. The V end was cut by 6 bases, the J end by 1 base, with 12 bases between. CDR3 bases: TGTGCCAGCAGCAATTGGAGAAAGAACACTGAAGCTTTCTTT. Its protein product is CASSNWRKNTEAFF.

This sequence joins TRBV19 and TRBJ2-3; 12 nucleotides match TRBD2. CDR3 length: 17 amino acids. J was trimmed by 5 bases and V by 7 bases; bases with no gene match: 13. The germline V gene encodes CDR1 LNHDA and CDR2 SQIVND (reference sequence). CDR3 DNA sequence: TGTGCCAGTACTCTAAGAGGACTAGCGGGATTAGGAGATACGCAGTATTTT. Its translation: CASTLRGLAGLGDTQYF.

This clone was counted a few times. This chain connects TRBV5-1 to TRBJ2-2; 7 positions match TRBD2. The V and J ends lost 4 bases and 8 bases, in that order; junction bases with no gene match: 11. The V gene's germline CDR1 is SGHRS and CDR2 YFSETQ. The CDR3 length is 15 residues. As DNA, the CDR3 is TGCGCCAGCAGCGGGGGGGACGGAGGACGAGGGGAGCTGTTTTTT. It codes for CASSGGDGGRGELFF. The full variable domain, completed using reference TRBV5-1 and TRBJ2-2, is KAGVTQTPRYLIKTRGQQVTLSCSPISGHRSVSWYQQTPGQGLQFLFEYFSETQRNKGNFPGRFSGRQFSNSRSEMNVSTLELGDSALYLCASSGGDGGRGELFFGEGSRLTVL.

The chain is built from TRBV2 and TRBJ2-7; 9 nucleotides agree with TRBD1. The trim removed 8 bases at V and 3 bases at J, leaving 8 bases unmatched. CDR1 SNHLY and CDR2 FYNNEI come from the germline V gene. CDR3 size: 14 residues. For the CDR3, the DNA is TGTGCCAGCCAGGGACAGGGCGTTATCTACGAGCAGTACTTC. It translates to CASQGQGVIYEQYF.

This sequence joins TRBV15 and TRBJ1-2; no firm D call. Trimming cost V 0 bases and J 0 bases, with 11 bases left between them. This CDR3 is built from 16 residues. In germline, CDR1 is LNHNV, CDR2 YYDKDF (reference sequence). CDR3 residues: CATSRDVRAPNYGYTF. CDR3 bases: TGTGCCACCAGCAGAGATGTGAGGGCGCCTAACTATGGCTACACCTTC.